This T cell receptor beta chain was obtained from a study of blood T cell repertoires in COVID-19. Study-wide context: Samples of COVID-19 (acute and convalescent) were obtained from the United States, Italy and Spain. Sources were T cells, B-cell-depleted T cells, or PBMCs; the material itself was cDNA or gDNA.

The length of the CDR3 is 15 residues. Germline-derived CDR1 and CDR2 are PRHDT and FYEKMQ (reference sequence). As to this clone: Germline is not matched at one junction end, which may reflect a read error.

In the original workflow: Amplified reference gene primers provided the basis for estimating nucleated cell counts. The method was immunoSEQ multiplex PCR; TCRdb's version includes in-frame clones alone and lacks a portion of them. The V and J calls and clone size come from that table; D and trimming were worked out from the DNA. Found here are roughly 220,000 clones, around 86% of them singletons; the top ten hold about 2.2%. This sequence joins TRBV13 and TRBJ1-1; 7 nucleotides line up with TRBD1. The clonotype originates from a man in his thirties or forties who had recovered from COVID-19. What was sequenced was peripheral blood. The CDR3 loop reads CASSHTQGLNTKAFF. In DNA, the CDR3 is TGTGCCAGCAGCCACACACAGGGGTTGAACACTAAAGCTTTCTTT.